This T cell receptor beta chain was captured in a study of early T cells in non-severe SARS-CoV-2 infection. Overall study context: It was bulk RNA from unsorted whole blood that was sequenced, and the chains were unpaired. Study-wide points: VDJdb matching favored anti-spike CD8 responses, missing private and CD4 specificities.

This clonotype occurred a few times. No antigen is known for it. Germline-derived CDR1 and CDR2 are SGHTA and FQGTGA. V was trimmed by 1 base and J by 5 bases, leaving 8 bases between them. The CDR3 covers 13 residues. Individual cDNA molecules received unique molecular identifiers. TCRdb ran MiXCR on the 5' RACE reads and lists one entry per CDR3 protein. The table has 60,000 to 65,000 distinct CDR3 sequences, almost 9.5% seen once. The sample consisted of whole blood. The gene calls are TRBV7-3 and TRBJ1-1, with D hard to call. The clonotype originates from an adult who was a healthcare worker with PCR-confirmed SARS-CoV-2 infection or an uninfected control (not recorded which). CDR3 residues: CASSLKAATEAFF. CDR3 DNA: TGTGCCAGCAGCTTAAAAGCGGCTACTGAAGCTTTCTTT.